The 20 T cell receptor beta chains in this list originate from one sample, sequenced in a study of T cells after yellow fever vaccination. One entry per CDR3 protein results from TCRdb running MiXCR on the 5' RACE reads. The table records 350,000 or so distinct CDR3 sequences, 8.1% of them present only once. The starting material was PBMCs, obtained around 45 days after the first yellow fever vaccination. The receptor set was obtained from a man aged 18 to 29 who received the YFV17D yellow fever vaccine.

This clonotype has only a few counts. The CDR3 reads CASSHDRVNTEAFF. The CDR3 nucleotides are TGTGCCAGCAGCCATGACAGGGTGAACACTGAAGCTTTCTTT. V is TRBV7-2 and J is TRBJ1-1; 7 nucleotides line up with TRBD1. The germline V gene encodes CDR1 SGHTA and CDR2 FQGNSA. J was trimmed by 0 bases and V by 5 bases; bases with no gene match: 3. The CDR3 extends over 14 amino acids. The entire variable domain, with the rest obtained from reference TRBV7-2 and TRBJ1-1, is as follows: GAGVSQSPSNKVTEKGKDVELRCDPISGHTALYWYRQSLGQGLEFLIYFQGNSAPDKSGLPSDRFSAERTGGSVSTLTIQRTQQEDSAVYLCASSHDRVNTEAFFGQGTRLTVV.

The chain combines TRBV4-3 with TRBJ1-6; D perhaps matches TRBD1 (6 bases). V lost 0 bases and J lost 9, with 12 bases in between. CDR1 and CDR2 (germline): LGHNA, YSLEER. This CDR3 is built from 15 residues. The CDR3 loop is CASSQDYREASPLHF. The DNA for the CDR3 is TGCGCCAGCAGCCAAGATTACAGGGAAGCTTCACCCCTCCACTTT.

CDR3 coding DNA: TGCAGCGTGGGCTTGAGAGCAGATACGCAGTATTTT. Its translation: CSVGLRADTQYF. The V call is TRBV29-1, the J call TRBJ2-3; unclear D gene. The V gene's germline CDR1 is SQVTM and CDR2 ANQGSEA. Trimming took 6 bases from V and 4 from J, leaving 11 bases between them. This CDR3 comprises 12 residues.

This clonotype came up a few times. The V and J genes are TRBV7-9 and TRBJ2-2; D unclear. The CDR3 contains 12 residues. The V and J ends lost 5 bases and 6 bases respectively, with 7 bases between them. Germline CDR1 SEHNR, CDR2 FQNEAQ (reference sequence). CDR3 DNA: TGTGCCAGCAGCCTTCTCGCCGGGGAGCTGTTTTTT. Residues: CASSLLAGELFF.

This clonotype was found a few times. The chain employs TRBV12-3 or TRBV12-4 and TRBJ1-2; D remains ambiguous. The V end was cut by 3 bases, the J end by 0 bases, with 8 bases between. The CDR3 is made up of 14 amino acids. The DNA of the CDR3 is TGTGCCAGCAGTTTGCCCGGGGCTAACTATGGCTACACCTTC. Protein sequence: CASSLPGANYGYTF.

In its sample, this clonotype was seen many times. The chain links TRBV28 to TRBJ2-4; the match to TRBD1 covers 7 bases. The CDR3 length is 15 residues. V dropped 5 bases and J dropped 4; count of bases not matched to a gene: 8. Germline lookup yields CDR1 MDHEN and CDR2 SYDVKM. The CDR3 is CASSQADRAKNIQYF. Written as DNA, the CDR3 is TGTGCCAGCAGTCAAGCCGACAGGGCTAAAAACATTCAGTACTTC.

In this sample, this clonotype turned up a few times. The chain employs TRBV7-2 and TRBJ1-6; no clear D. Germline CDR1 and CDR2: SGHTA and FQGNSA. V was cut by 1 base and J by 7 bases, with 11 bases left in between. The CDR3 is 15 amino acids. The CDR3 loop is CASSLGGGTNSPLHF. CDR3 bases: TGTGCCAGCAGCTTAGGGGGAGGAACGAATTCACCCCTCCACTTT. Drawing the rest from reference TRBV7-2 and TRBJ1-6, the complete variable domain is GAGVSQSPSNKVTEKGKDVELRCDPISGHTALYWYRQSLGQGLEFLIYFQGNSAPDKSGLPSDRFSAERTGGSVSTLTIQRTQQEDSAVYLCASSLGGGTNSPLHFGNGTRLTVT.

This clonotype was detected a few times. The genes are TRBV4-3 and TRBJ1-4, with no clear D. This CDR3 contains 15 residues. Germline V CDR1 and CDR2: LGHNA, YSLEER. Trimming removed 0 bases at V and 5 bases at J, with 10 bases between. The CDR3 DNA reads TGCGCCAGCAGCCAAGACGGACCAAACAATGAAAAACTGTTTTTT. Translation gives CASSQDGPNNEKLFF.

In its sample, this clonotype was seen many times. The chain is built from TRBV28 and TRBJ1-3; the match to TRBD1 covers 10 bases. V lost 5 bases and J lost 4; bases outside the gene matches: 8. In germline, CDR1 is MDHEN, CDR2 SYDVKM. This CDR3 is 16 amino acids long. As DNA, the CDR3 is TGTGCCAGCAGTCCAGGACAGGGGGTAACGGGAAACACCATATATTTT. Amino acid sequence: CASSPGQGVTGNTIYF.

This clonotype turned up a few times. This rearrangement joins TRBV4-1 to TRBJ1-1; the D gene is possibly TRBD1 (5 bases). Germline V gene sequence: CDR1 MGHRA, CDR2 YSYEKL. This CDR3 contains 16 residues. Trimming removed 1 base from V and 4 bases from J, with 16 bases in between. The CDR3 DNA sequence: TGCGCCAGCAGCCAAGTGGGGGGAGGCCGGAGCACTGAAGCTTTCTTT. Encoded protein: CASSQVGGGRSTEAFF.

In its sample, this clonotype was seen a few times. The CDR3 sequence: CASSHYQGAQGTEAFF. The CDR3 DNA sequence: TGTGCCAGCAGTCACTACCAGGGGGCACAAGGCACTGAAGCTTTCTTT. The V gene is TRBV6-5, the J gene TRBJ1-1, with 8 bases fitting TRBD1. This CDR3 spans 16 amino acids. V was clipped by 5 bases and J by 4 bases; unmatched bases: 12. The germline V gene has CDR1 MNHEY and CDR2 SVGAGI.

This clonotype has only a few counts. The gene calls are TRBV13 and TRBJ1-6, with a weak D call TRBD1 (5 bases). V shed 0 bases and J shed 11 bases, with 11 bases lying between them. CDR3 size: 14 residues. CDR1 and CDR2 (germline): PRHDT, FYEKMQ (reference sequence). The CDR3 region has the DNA TGTGCCAGCAGCTTAGGCAGGGAACAGGCACCCCTCCACTTT. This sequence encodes CASSLGREQAPLHF.

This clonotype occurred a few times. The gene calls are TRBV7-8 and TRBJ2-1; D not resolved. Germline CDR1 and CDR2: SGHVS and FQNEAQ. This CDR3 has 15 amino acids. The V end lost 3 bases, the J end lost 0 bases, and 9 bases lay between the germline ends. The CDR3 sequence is CASSFAASSYNEQFF. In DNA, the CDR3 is TGTGCCAGCAGCTTCGCGGCAAGCTCCTACAATGAGCAGTTCTTC.

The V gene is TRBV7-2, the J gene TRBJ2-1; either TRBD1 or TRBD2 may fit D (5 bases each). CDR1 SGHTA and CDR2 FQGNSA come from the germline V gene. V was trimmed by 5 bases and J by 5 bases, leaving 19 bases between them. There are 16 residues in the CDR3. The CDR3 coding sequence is TGTGCCAGCAGCCCCCGGGGACGGAAGAGAGACAATGAGCAGTTCTTC. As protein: CASSPRGRKRDNEQFF.

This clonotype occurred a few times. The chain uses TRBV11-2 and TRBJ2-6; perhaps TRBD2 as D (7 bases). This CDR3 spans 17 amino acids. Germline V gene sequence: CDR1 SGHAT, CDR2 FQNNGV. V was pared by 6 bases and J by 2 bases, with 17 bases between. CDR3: CASRSFTGRAGANVLTF. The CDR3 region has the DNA TGTGCCAGCAGATCATTCACAGGGAGGGCTGGGGCCAACGTCCTGACTTTC.

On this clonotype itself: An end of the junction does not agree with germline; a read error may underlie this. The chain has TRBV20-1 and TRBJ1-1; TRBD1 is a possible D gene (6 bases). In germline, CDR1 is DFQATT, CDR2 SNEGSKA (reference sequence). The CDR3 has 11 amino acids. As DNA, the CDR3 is TGCAGTGCGCCTGCAGGGACAATTCCAGTCTTT. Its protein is CSAPAGTIPVF.

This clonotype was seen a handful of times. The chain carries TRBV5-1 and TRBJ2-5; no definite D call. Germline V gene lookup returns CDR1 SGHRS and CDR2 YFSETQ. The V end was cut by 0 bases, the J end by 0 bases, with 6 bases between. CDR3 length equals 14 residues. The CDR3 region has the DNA TGCGCCAGCAGCTTGGGACTGCACCAAGAGACCCAGTACTTC. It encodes CASSLGLHQETQYF.

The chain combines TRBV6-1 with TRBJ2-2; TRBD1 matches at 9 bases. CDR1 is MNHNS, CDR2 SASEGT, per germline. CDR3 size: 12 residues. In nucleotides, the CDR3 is TGTGCTGAGACAGGGGGATCCGGGGAGCTGTTTTTT. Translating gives CAETGGSGELFF.

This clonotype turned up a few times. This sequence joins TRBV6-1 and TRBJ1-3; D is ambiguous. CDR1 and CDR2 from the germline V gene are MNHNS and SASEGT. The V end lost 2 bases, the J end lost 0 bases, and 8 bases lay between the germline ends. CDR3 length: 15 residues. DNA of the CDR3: TGTGCCAGCAGTGAACGGTTCTCCTCTGGAAACACCATATATTTT. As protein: CASSERFSSGNTIYF.

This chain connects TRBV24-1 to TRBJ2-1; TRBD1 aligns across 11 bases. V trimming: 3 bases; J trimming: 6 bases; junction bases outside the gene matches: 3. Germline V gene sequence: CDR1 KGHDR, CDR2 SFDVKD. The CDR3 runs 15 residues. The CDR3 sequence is CATSDPGTGGNEQFF. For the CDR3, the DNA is TGTGCCACCAGTGATCCGGGGACAGGGGGCAATGAGCAGTTCTTC.